Sequencing of this TCR beta chain was carried out in a study of HIV-infected patients and healthy controls. The germline V gene encodes CDR1 SGHKS and CDR2 YYEKEE (reference sequence). The CDR3 loop spans 15 amino acids. The V end lost 2 bases, the J end lost 1 base, and 10 bases lay between the germline ends. Whole blood was used without fractionation, so all unsorted peripheral T cells were included. Approximately 500 ng RNA was reverse transcribed with alpha and beta constant-region primers. Separate chain-specific third strand synthesis with multiplexing indices produced the alpha and beta libraries. TCRdb analysed the 5' RACE reads with MiXCR anew, one entry per CDR3 protein. The repertoire holds some 25,000 distinct CDR3 sequences, with roughly 8.7% as singletons. The table lists this clonotype with many counts.

The sequenced sample consisted of blood. The V and J genes are TRBV5-5 and TRBJ1-5, with D hard to call. This receptor was taken from an adult in good health. This chain's CDR3 is CASSLWIESNQPQHF. The CDR3 DNA reads TGTGCCAGCAGCTTATGGATAGAGAGCAATCAGCCCCAGCATTTT.